One sample yielded the 17 T cell receptor beta chains listed below, sequenced in a study of T cell responses to AZD1222 COVID-19 vaccine. Some clones are missing from TCRdb's copy, which holds only in-frame ones; the method was immunoSEQ multiplex PCR. The sample records some 150,000 clones, roughly 88% being singletons. Sequencing was performed on peripheral blood, taken on day 0 of AZD1222 vaccination. These receptors all come from an adult in good health.

The J gene is TRBJ2-1, the V gene TRBV5-5; no clear D gene. The ends were cut back, 6 bases at V and 1 base at J, with 8 bases in the middle. The germline CDR1 and CDR2 sequences are SGHKS and YYEKEE (reference sequence). The CDR3 is 13 residues long. Here the CDR3 DNA reads TGTGCCAGCACGTCATGGTCCTACAATGAGCAGTTCTTC. Protein product: CASTSWSYNEQFF.

The chain combines TRBV4-2 with TRBJ2-7; TRBD1 might be the D (5 bases). Trimming pared 4 bases from V and 0 bases from J, leaving 13 bases between. This CDR3 has 15 residues. Looked up from germline, CDR1 is LGHNA and CDR2 is YNFKEQ. The CDR3 loop is CASSPRVQGSYEQYF. The CDR3 bases are TGTGCCAGCAGCCCCCGGGTCCAGGGCTCCTACGAGCAGTACTTC.

The genes are TRBV6-5 and TRBJ1-6, with 7 bases that match TRBD1. This CDR3 region has 14 residues. The V and J ends lost 4 bases and 8 bases, in that order; junction bases with no gene match: 5. The V gene's germline CDR1 is MNHEY and CDR2 SVGAGI. The CDR3 DNA sequence: TGTGCCAGCAGTTTGACAGGGAGGGATTCACCCCTCCACTTT. Protein sequence: CASSLTGRDSPLHF.

This rearrangement joins TRBV7-2 to TRBJ2-5; 7 bases are shared with TRBD1. Germline values: CDR1 SGHTA, CDR2 FQGNSA. The CDR3 runs 13 residues. The V and J ends lost 5 bases and 4 bases, in that order; junction bases with no gene match: 4. The CDR3 loop reads CASSPKGAETQYF. The CDR3 nucleotides read TGTGCCAGCAGCCCCAAGGGGGCAGAGACCCAGTACTTC.

V gene TRBV12-5 combines with J gene TRBJ1-6; 9 bases fit TRBD1. Germline V gene lookup returns CDR1 LGHNT and CDR2 FRNRAP. The CDR3 extends over 16 amino acids. Germline trimming cut 3 bases from V and 5 bases from J; bases unmatched to any gene: 5. The CDR3 sequence: CASGFRGTGNNSPLHF. CDR3 DNA sequence: TGTGCTAGTGGTTTCCGGGGGACAGGGAATAATTCACCCCTCCACTTT.

V usage is TRBV2 and J usage is TRBJ2-1, with 7 bases matching TRBD1. Germline trimming cut 5 bases from V and 8 bases from J; bases unmatched to any gene: 6. Germline assignment: CDR1 SNHLY and CDR2 FYNNEI. There are 13 residues in the CDR3. The DNA for the CDR3 is TGTGCCAGCAGTTATACAGGGGTGGATGAGCAGTTCTTC. Amino acid sequence: CASSYTGVDEQFF.

The chain employs TRBV25-1 and TRBJ1-2; D not resolved. This CDR3 is 12 amino acids long. Germline CDR1 reads MGHDK; CDR2 reads SYGVNS. V lost 4 bases and J 7 bases, leaving 10 bases between the germline ends. Here the CDR3 DNA reads TGTGCCAGCAGTGGGGTTGTTGGTGGCTACACCTTC. The encoded protein is CASSGVVGGYTF.

CDR3 coding DNA: TGTGCCAGCAGCGGGGGGGGCTGGGGCACTGAAGCTTTCTTT. Encoded protein: CASSGGGWGTEAFF. This rearrangement joins TRBV9 to TRBJ1-1, with a weak D call TRBD1 (6 bases). Germline V lookup: CDR1 SGDLS, CDR2 YYNGEE. The CDR3 runs 14 residues. Trimming stripped 3 bases from V and 4 bases from J, with 13 bases between. The full variable domain, in which reference TRBV9 and TRBJ1-1 provide the parts outside the CDR3, is DSGVTQTPKHLITATGQRVTLRCSPRSGDLSVYWYQQSLDQGLQFLIQYYNGEERAKGNILERFSAQQFPDLHSELNLSSLELGDSALYFCASSGGGWGTEAFFGQGTRLTVV.

This clone was counted between two and nine times. The J gene is TRBJ2-2, the V gene TRBV9, with 9 positions matching TRBD1. The length of the CDR3 is 15 residues. Germline-derived CDR1 and CDR2 are SGDLS and YYNGEE. Germline trimming cut 1 base from V and 5 bases from J; bases unmatched to any gene: 3. The CDR3 coding sequence is TGTGCCAGCAGCGTACGAGACAGGGGGACCGGGGAGCTGTTTTTT. This sequence encodes CASSVRDRGTGELFF.

V and J are TRBV19 and TRBJ1-2, with unresolved D. This CDR3 is 13 amino acids long. Trimming pared 7 bases from V and 5 bases from J, leaving 14 bases between. The germline gives CDR1 LNHDA, CDR2 SQIVND (reference sequence). CDR3: CASTPFARYGYTF. In nucleotides, the CDR3 is TGTGCCAGTACCCCCTTTGCCCGGTATGGCTACACCTTC.

This chain links TRBV7-2 with TRBJ1-3; D perhaps matches TRBD1 (5 bases). Looked up from germline, CDR1 is SGHTA and CDR2 is FQGNSA. This CDR3 spans 16 amino acids. Trimming took 1 base from V and 0 from J, leaving 10 bases between them. DNA of the CDR3: TGTGCCAGCAGCTTAGGGCAGGGCCTCTCTGGAAACACCATATATTTT. Its translation is CASSLGQGLSGNTIYF.

This sequence joins TRBV30 and TRBJ2-7; the match to TRBD2 covers 10 bases. Germline trimming cut 5 bases from V and 2 bases from J; bases unmatched to any gene: 9. The germline V gene encodes CDR1 GTSNPN and CDR2 SVGIG (reference sequence). The CDR3 has 15 residues. The CDR3 region has the DNA TGTGCCTGGGCGCCACGGACTAGCGGACCCTACGAGCAGTACTTC. The encoded protein is CAWAPRTSGPYEQYF.

J is TRBJ2-1 and V is TRBV6-5, with 7 bases matching TRBD2. This CDR3 has 13 amino acids. In germline, CDR1 is MNHEY, CDR2 SVGAGI. V shed 7 bases, J shed 9 bases, and the junction held 9 bases outside the gene matches. The CDR3 DNA reads TGTGCCAGCAAACCGGGAGGTCTCCGTGAGCAGTTCTTC. Its protein product is CASKPGGLREQFF.

This chain links TRBV5-1 with TRBJ2-2; the match to TRBD1 covers 9 bases. Germline V lookup: CDR1 SGHRS, CDR2 YFSETQ. This CDR3 comprises 15 residues. The junction had 3 bases not matched to a gene; V was cut back by 3 bases and J by 3 bases. The CDR3 loop is CASSSGQGHTGELFF. In nucleotides, the CDR3 is TGCGCCAGCAGCTCGGGACAGGGCCACACCGGGGAGCTGTTTTTT.

The chain has TRBV7-8 and TRBJ1-5; 8 positions agree with TRBD1. V dropped 5 bases and J dropped 5; count of bases not matched to a gene: 5. The CDR3 totals 14 residues. Germline CDR1 SGHVS, CDR2 FQNEAQ. The CDR3 DNA reads as TGTGCCAGCAGCGGAACGGACAGGGATCAGCCCCAGCATTTT. It codes for CASSGTDRDQPQHF.

This chain connects TRBV5-4 to TRBJ1-1; unclear D gene. Trimming removed 4 bases from V and 3 bases from J, with 19 bases in between. Germline CDR1 reads SGHNT; CDR2 reads YYREEE (reference sequence). This CDR3 is built from 16 residues. The chain's CDR3 is CASSSPGRQRDTEAFF. The CDR3 bases are TGTGCCAGCAGCAGTCCGGGTCGGCAGCGGGACACTGAAGCTTTCTTT.

This chain connects TRBV19 to TRBJ1-2; D remains ambiguous. The CDR3 extends over 13 amino acids. Germline values: CDR1 LNHDA, CDR2 SQIVND (reference sequence). The V gene lost 4 bases and the J gene lost 14 bases, with 20 bases spanning the gap. The CDR3 sequence: CASSRSVEGFPTF. The CDR3 DNA follows: TGTGCCAGTAGTAGGTCGGTCGAGGGATTTCCTACCTTC.